Each of the 32 T cell receptor beta chains below was sequenced from the same sample in a study of CDR3 diversity in severe acne. Each CDR3 protein is one row after TCRdb ran MiXCR on the PCR reads. Among 100,000 or so distinct CDR3 sequences listed, around 53% were seen once. Source material: blood. These receptors were obtained from a male donor with acne.

The V and J genes are TRBV20-1 and TRBJ2-7; D is possibly TRBD2 (5 bases). Trimming removed 3 bases at V and 5 bases at J, with 17 bases between. Germline loops: CDR1 DFQATT, CDR2 SNEGSKA (reference sequence). The CDR3 length is 14 residues. CDR3 protein: CSARTAGISHEQYF. CDR3 DNA sequence: TGCAGTGCTAGGACCGCCGGGATTAGTCACGAGCAGTACTTC.

This clonotype was seen at least ten times. CDR3 DNA sequence: TGCAGTGCTAGAGGGGCTCAGGAAAATGAAAAACTGTTTTTT. The encoded protein is CSARGAQENEKLFF. The rearrangement joins TRBV20-1 to TRBJ1-4; unclear D gene. Germline V CDR1 and CDR2: DFQATT, SNEGSKA (reference sequence). The CDR3 has 14 residues. Trimming pared 1 base from V and 5 bases from J, leaving 11 bases between.

A note on this clonotype: Since a much larger clone is just one base distant, this may be a read error. No conserved phenylalanine or tryptophan ends this CDR3, so it is likely a read error. The chain uses TRBV9 and TRBJ2-1, with a weak D call TRBD2 (5 bases). CDR3 length: 15 amino acids. In germline, CDR1 is SGDLS, CDR2 YYNGEE. V dropped 0 bases and J dropped 2 bases, with 9 bases sitting between them. CDR3 protein: CASSVGGGPYNEQFL. The CDR3 coding sequence is TGTGCCAGCAGCGTAGGCGGCGGGCCCTACAATGAGCAGTTCCTC.

In its sample, this clonotype was seen a few times. V gene TRBV5-8 combines with J gene TRBJ2-1; tentative D call: TRBD2 (6 bases). CDR1 and CDR2 (germline): SGHTS, YDEGEE. This CDR3 region has 16 residues. V lost 3 bases to trimming and J lost 12 bases, with 25 bases between them. CDR3 bases: TGTGCCAGCAGCTCCCGCAGAACCCGGGACTCTAACGGGCAGTTCTTC. Protein product: CASSSRRTRDSNGQFF.

The V call is TRBV29-1, the J call TRBJ1-2; 11 nucleotides agree with TRBD1. This CDR3 comprises 13 residues. Trimming took 4 bases from V and 5 from J; bases not matched to a gene: 3. CDR1 is SQVTM and CDR2 is ANQGSEA in the germline V gene. The CDR3 here is CSVGTGGVYGYTF. The DNA of the CDR3 is TGCAGCGTTGGGACAGGGGGCGTGTATGGCTACACCTTC.

The rearrangement links TRBV15 to TRBJ2-7; D gene unclear. The CDR3 totals 11 residues. Trimming shortened V by 5 bases and J by 7 bases, and 9 bases separated the two germline ends. Germline V lookup: CDR1 LNHNV, CDR2 YYDKDF (reference sequence). The CDR3: CATSGSLEQYF. CDR3 coding DNA: TGTGCCACCAGCGGAAGTCTTGAGCAGTACTTC.

This clonotype is medium-sized (0.01 to 0.1%) in the sample. V usage is TRBV2 and J usage is TRBJ2-7; unclear D gene. The V gene lost 6 bases and the J gene lost 4 bases, with 16 bases spanning the gap. This CDR3 spans 14 amino acids. Germline CDR1 and CDR2: SNHLY and FYNNEI. The DNA for the CDR3 is TGTGCCAGCAGGGCAGAGGACCTAGTGTACGAGCAGTACTTC. This gives the protein CASRAEDLVYEQYF.

This rearrangement joins TRBV25-1 to TRBJ2-3; perhaps D is TRBD1 or TRBD2 (5 bases each). This CDR3 has 16 amino acids. Between the trimmed V and J ends, which lost 3 bases and 4 bases, there was a span of 17 bases. CDR1 and CDR2 from the germline V gene are MGHDK and SYGVNS. Here the CDR3 DNA reads TGTGCCAGCAGTGACGGACAAAGAGGGCACGCAGATACGCAGTATTTT. This gives the protein CASSDGQRGHADTQYF.

The chain carries TRBV4-1 and TRBJ2-5; the D is unclear. V was cut by 1 base and J by 1 base, with 7 bases left in between. This CDR3 has 14 residues. Germline V gives CDR1 MGHRA, CDR2 YSYEKL. DNA for the CDR3: TGCGCCAGCAGCCAAGCCTCTCCCCAAGAGACCCAGTACTTC. As protein: CASSQASPQETQYF.

This clonotype occurred many times. The chain links TRBV7-9 to TRBJ2-3; D ambiguous. Germline loops: CDR1 SEHNR, CDR2 FQNEAQ (reference sequence). Trimming stripped 1 base from V and 2 bases from J, with 10 bases between. The CDR3 totals 15 residues. CDR3 nucleotide sequence: TGTGCCAGCAGCTTAGTCTTGGGGATCACAGATACGCAGTATTTT. It is translated as CASSLVLGITDTQYF.

The V call is TRBV19, the J call TRBJ2-7; 10 nucleotides line up with TRBD1. V lost 5 bases, J lost 2 bases, and 6 bases stayed unmatched. CDR1 is LNHDA, CDR2 SQIVND, per germline (reference sequence). The CDR3 loop spans 15 amino acids. CDR3 nucleotides: TGTGCCAGTAGTGGTACCGGGACAGGGGCCTACGAGCAGTACTTC. It is translated as CASSGTGTGAYEQYF.

This clonotype was seen repeatedly, ten times or more. The chain combines TRBV5-4 with TRBJ2-5, with 7 nucleotides matching TRBD2. The germline gives CDR1 SGHNT, CDR2 YYREEE (reference sequence). V was clipped by 7 bases and J by 3 bases; unmatched bases: 12. The CDR3 is made up of 15 amino acids. Here the CDR3 reads CASRWSRTREETQYF. CDR3 nucleotides: TGTGCCAGCCGGTGGTCGAGGACTAGAGAAGAGACCCAGTACTTC.

This clonotype occurred a few times. The V call is TRBV6-5, the J call TRBJ1-1, with D possibly TRBD1 on 6 matching bases. CDR1 and CDR2 (germline): MNHEY, SVGAGI. The CDR3 runs to 13 residues. Between the trimmed V and J ends, which lost 2 bases and 4 bases, there was a span of 8 bases. The CDR3 is CASSYRRGTEAFF. The CDR3 region has the DNA TGTGCCAGCAGTTACCGCAGGGGCACTGAAGCTTTCTTT.

The chain combines TRBV24-1 with TRBJ1-1, with a weak D call TRBD1 (6 bases). Germline assignment: CDR1 KGHDR and CDR2 SFDVKD. Trimming pared 5 bases from V and 5 bases from J, leaving 11 bases between. The CDR3 totals 13 residues. The CDR3 is CATSAQGYTEAFF. In DNA, the CDR3 is TGTGCCACCAGTGCACAGGGATATACTGAAGCTTTCTTT.

This clonotype was seen only a few times. This sequence joins TRBV6-4 and TRBJ2-5; 14 nucleotides match TRBD2. CDR1 MRHNA and CDR2 SNTAGT come from the germline V gene. This CDR3 contains 16 residues. Trimming removed 0 bases from V and 5 bases from J; junction bases left unmatched: 2. The CDR3 is CASSDSTSGGAETQYF. DNA for the CDR3: TGTGCCAGCAGTGACTCGACTAGCGGGGGGGCGGAGACCCAGTACTTC.

This chain connects TRBV5-1 to TRBJ2-1; TRBD2 agrees at 7 bases. The CDR3 is made up of 16 amino acids. The V segment lost 0 bases and the J segment 6 bases; nucleotides outside the gene matches: 9. CDR1 and CDR2 (germline): SGHRS, YFSETQ. CDR3 nucleotide sequence: TGCGCCAGCAGCTTGGCTCCTGGCGGGAGTCTCAATGAGCAGTTCTTC. This translates into CASSLAPGGSLNEQFF. Variable domain in full (rest from reference TRBV5-1 and TRBJ2-1): KAGVTQTPRYLIKTRGQQVTLSCSPISGHRSVSWYQQTPGQGLQFLFEYFSETQRNKGNFPGRFSGRQFSNSRSEMNVSTLELGDSALYLCASSLAPGGSLNEQFFGPGTRLTVL.

About this clonotype: This may arise from a read error, as a much more abundant clone is one base away. The V call is TRBV5-1, the J call TRBJ1-4; TRBD1 aligns across 11 bases. Germline values: CDR1 SGHRS, CDR2 YFSETQ. The CDR3 has 15 residues. This chain's CDR3 is CASSIGTGGREKLSF. CDR3 coding DNA: TGCGCCAGCAGCATCGGGACAGGGGGACGTGAAAAACTGTCTTTT.

This clonotype has at least ten counts. The V and J genes are TRBV10-2 and TRBJ1-6; D unclear. The CDR3 loop spans 13 amino acids. CDR1 and CDR2 from the germline V gene are WSHSY and SAAADI. Trimming took 2 bases from V and 8 from J, leaving 7 bases between them. CDR3 DNA: TGCGCCAGCAGTGAGGGCGGCTATTCACCCCTCCACTTT. Its translation is CASSEGGYSPLHF.

The table lists this clonotype with a few counts. The rearrangement links TRBV19 to TRBJ1-1, with TRBD1 identical over 7 bases. J lost 8 bases, V lost 9 bases, and 12 bases had no gene match. Germline CDR1 is LNHDA and CDR2 is SQIVND (reference sequence). The CDR3 length is 13 residues. In DNA, the CDR3 is TGTGCCAGCGGGAGGACGGAGACAGGGGAAGCTTTCTTT. Translating it yields CASGRTETGEAFF.

On this clonotype: Given the absence of the conserved phenylalanine or tryptophan at the CDR3 end, a read error is likely. This chain joins TRBV19 and TRBJ1-1; D ambiguous. Germline CDR1 LNHDA, CDR2 SQIVND (reference sequence). This CDR3 is 10 amino acids long. The V gene lost 9 bases and the J gene lost 3 bases, with 5 bases spanning the gap. CDR3: CASRDTEAFS. The CDR3 nucleotides read TGTGCCAGCCGGGACACTGAAGCTTTCTCT.

By frequency in the sample, this clonotype is medium-sized. The chain recombines TRBV29-1 with TRBJ2-5; 8 bases are a match to TRBD2. This CDR3 spans 16 amino acids. Germline loops: CDR1 SQVTM, CDR2 ANQGSEA. V shed 4 bases, J shed 5 bases, and the junction held 15 bases outside the gene matches. CDR3 sequence (DNA): TGCAGCGTTGTACCGTTGGAAGCGGGAGTTTTGGAGACCCAGTACTTC. This sequence encodes CSVVPLEAGVLETQYF.

This clonotype has a single count. The chain links TRBV29-1 to TRBJ2-7; weak D call: TRBD1 (6 bases). Trimming stripped 1 base from V and 1 base from J, with 17 bases between. Per the germline V gene, CDR1 is SQVTM and CDR2 is ANQGSEA. The CDR3 has 16 residues. The CDR3 DNA sequence: TGCAGCGTTGAAGTAGGGATAGGGACACTATCCTACGAGCAGTACTTC. It codes for CSVEVGIGTLSYEQYF.

A word on this clonotype: This could be a read error, since a much larger clone is one nucleotide away. This chain links TRBV7-2 with TRBJ2-2; TRBD2 might be the D (5 bases). The germline V gene has CDR1 SGHTA and CDR2 FQGNSA. This CDR3 region has 16 residues. As DNA, the CDR3 is TGTGCCAGCAGCCGGAGTGGCGGGCCTAACACCGGGGAGCTGTCTTTT. Translation gives CASSRSGGPNTGELSF.

This clonotype was seen at least ten times. The chain couples TRBV2 to TRBJ2-5; possibly TRBD2 for D (5 bases). CDR1 SNHLY and CDR2 FYNNEI come from the germline V gene. The CDR3 is 14 residues long. V lost 4 bases to trimming and J lost 0 bases, with 9 bases between them. For the CDR3, the DNA is TGTGCCAGCAGTGGGCGGGCCTACCAAGAGACCCAGTACTTC. It is translated as CASSGRAYQETQYF.

The V gene is TRBV10-3, the J gene TRBJ2-7, with a weak D call TRBD2 (5 bases). CDR3 length equals 17 residues. The germline V gene encodes CDR1 ENHRY and CDR2 SYGVKD. Deletions cut 2 bases from V and 6 bases from J, with 23 bases between. CDR3 in amino acids: CAISEDGMGRTSPEQYF. In nucleotides, the CDR3 is TGTGCCATCAGTGAGGACGGGATGGGCAGGACCTCTCCCGAGCAGTACTTC.

Points on this clonotype: A much bigger clone sits one base away, suggesting this may be a read error. The rearrangement uses TRBV20-1 and TRBJ2-3; no clear D. CDR1 DFQATT and CDR2 SNEGSKA come from the germline V gene (reference sequence). There are 10 residues in the CDR3. CDR3 protein: CGALVDTQYF. The CDR3 nucleotides are TGCGGTGCTCTAGTGGATACGCAGTATTTT.

Points on this clonotype: Here the CDR3 omits its conserved ending phenylalanine or tryptophan, so a read error is the likely source. The chain employs TRBV2 and TRBJ2-3; D gene uncertain. Trimming took off 3 bases at V and 2 bases at J, with 12 bases between the two ends. This CDR3 contains 15 residues. Germline CDR1 and CDR2: SNHLY and FYNNEI. The CDR3 sequence is CASSDVFLHTDTQYL. CDR3 coding DNA: TGTGCCAGCAGTGACGTTTTTTTACACACAGATACGCAGTATCTT.

The CDR3 region is CSVRFGVDGYTF. The CDR3 DNA reads as TGCAGCGTGCGGTTTGGGGTTGATGGCTACACCTTC. The chain combines TRBV29-1 with TRBJ1-2; D call uncertain. Germline assignment: CDR1 SQVTM and CDR2 ANQGSEA. The ends were cut back, 6 bases at V and 6 bases at J, with 14 bases in the middle. CDR3 length equals 12 residues.

V and J are TRBV20-1 and TRBJ2-3; 7 bases align to TRBD2. The CDR3 has 15 amino acids. Germline V lookup: CDR1 DFQATT, CDR2 SNEGSKA (reference sequence). Unmatched junction bases numbered 9, after V lost 6 bases and J lost 0 bases. The CDR3 sequence is CSASTGSGSTDTQYF. CDR3 bases: TGCAGTGCCTCGACGGGTAGCGGGAGCACAGATACGCAGTATTTT.

CDR3 coding DNA: TGTGCCAGCCGGGACTCTGGCTATGGCTACACCTTC. It yields the protein CASRDSGYGYTF. The rearrangement uses TRBV19 and TRBJ1-2, with D perhaps TRBD1 (5 bases). Trimming shortened V by 9 bases and J by 4 bases, and 12 bases separated the two germline ends. The CDR3 runs 12 residues. CDR1 and CDR2 from the germline V gene are LNHDA and SQIVND (reference sequence).

In its sample, this clonotype was seen a few times. V and J are TRBV6-1 and TRBJ2-5; a weak D match, TRBD2 (6 bases). The germline V and J ends were trimmed by 7 bases and 7 bases, with 25 bases remaining between them. The CDR3 covers 16 residues. Germline CDR1 is MNHNS and CDR2 is SASEGT. CDR3 in amino acids: CASILGLTGVEGTQYF. The CDR3 DNA follows: TGTGCCAGCATCCTTGGACTAACGGGAGTCGAAGGGACCCAGTACTTC.

For this clonotype: It may be a read error: a sequence one base away is much more abundant. The V call is TRBV20-1, the J call TRBJ2-2, with 7 bases aligning to TRBD1. Germline-derived CDR1 and CDR2 are DFQATT and SNEGSKA (reference sequence). CDR3 length: 13 amino acids. DNA of the CDR3: TGCGGTGCCCGGACAGGGAACACCGGGGAGCTGTTTTTT. Translated: CGARTGNTGELFF.